The clone carrying this T cell receptor (beta chain) was counted a single time. The CDR3 consists of 17 residues. In germline, CDR1 is MGHRA, CDR2 YSYEKL. V dropped 4 bases and J dropped 0 bases, with 13 bases sitting between them. The table came from immunoSEQ multiplex PCR; TCRdb's copy has only in-frame clones and leaves some out. The sample consists of over 35,000 clones, over 70% of them appearing once. These data come from a study of T cell clonotyping in hematopoietic cell transplantation. This receptor was taken from a woman between 35 and 50 years old in good health. Some clones in this sample may be carry-over from other donors' samples. The rearrangement uses TRBV4-1 and TRBJ2-6; tentative D call: TRBD1 (5 bases). Sequencing input: peripheral blood mononuclear cells. The CDR3 sequence: CASSPPPGPSGANVLTF. Here the CDR3 DNA reads TGCGCCAGCAGCCCCCCGCCAGGGCCCTCTGGGGCCAACGTCCTGACTTTC.